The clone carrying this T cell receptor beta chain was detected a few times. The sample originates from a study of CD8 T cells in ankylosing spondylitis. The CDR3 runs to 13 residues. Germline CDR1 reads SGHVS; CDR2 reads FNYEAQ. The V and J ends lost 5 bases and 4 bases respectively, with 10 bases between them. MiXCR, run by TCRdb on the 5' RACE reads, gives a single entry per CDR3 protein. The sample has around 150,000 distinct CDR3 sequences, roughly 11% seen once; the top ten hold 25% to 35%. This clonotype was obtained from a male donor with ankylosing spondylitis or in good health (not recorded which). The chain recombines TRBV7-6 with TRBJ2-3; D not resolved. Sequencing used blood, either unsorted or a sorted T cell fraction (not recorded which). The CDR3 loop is CASSPGPPDTQYF. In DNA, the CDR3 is TGTGCCAGCAGCCCCGGTCCCCCAGATACGCAGTATTTT. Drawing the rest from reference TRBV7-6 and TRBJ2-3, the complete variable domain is GAGVSQSPRYKVTKRGQDVALRCDPISGHVSLYWYRQALGQGPEFLTYFNYEAQQDKSGLPNDRFSAERPEGSISTLTIQRTEQRDSAMYRCASSPGPPDTQYFGPGTRLTVL.